This T cell receptor beta chain was found in a study of T-cell reconstitution after alpha-beta-depleted transplantation in children. Overall study findings and caveats: Some patients showed high day-60 TCRbeta diversity, which derived from surviving recipient T cells and thymic progenitors. Once a year had passed after transplant, T-cell counts and diversity came mostly from newly produced T cells.

This clonotype came up many times. Its antigen is still unknown. The library targeted TCRbeta and was prepared with unique molecular identifiers. TCRdb analysed the PCR reads with MiXCR anew, one entry per CDR3 protein. The repertoire consists of some 350,000 distinct CDR3 sequences, with roughly 16% occurring once and the leading ten covering about 41%. J lost 4 bases, V lost 7 bases, and 15 bases had no gene match. Germline CDR1 is SQVTM and CDR2 is ANQGSEA. The CDR3 spans 16 residues. Specimen: PBMCs, mostly from graft donor cells, collected 360 days after TCRalphabeta/CD19-depleted stem cell transplant. The chain employs TRBV29-1 and TRBJ2-2, with 7 bases aligning to TRBD1. The clonotype originates from a male patient between 2 and 10 years old who had a stem cell transplant for acute lymphoblastic leukemia, so the T cells may come from the graft donor. The CDR3 protein is CSGLSRQGLSTGELFF. In nucleotides, the CDR3 is TGCAGCGGTCTATCTAGACAGGGATTAAGCACCGGGGAGCTGTTTTTT.